The 28 T cell receptor beta chains in this list originate from one sample, sequenced in a study of response to subunit inactivated influenza vaccine. TCRdb redid the calling of the RT-PCR reads with MiXCR, one entry per CDR3 protein. The sample includes under 750,000 distinct CDR3 sequences, approximately 12% of them seen just once. Specimen: PBMCs from blood, collected on the day of vaccination. Receptors were obtained from a man between 50 and 59 years old who received an inactivated influenza vaccine.

This clonotype was observed a handful of times. V is TRBV7-2 and J is TRBJ2-3, with D perhaps matching TRBD2 (6 bases). V lost 3 bases to trimming and J lost 6 bases, with 10 bases between them. The CDR3 extends over 13 amino acids. Germline CDR1 SGHTA, CDR2 FQGNSA. The DNA for the CDR3 is TGTGCCAGCAGCTTTACCCGGGGGGATACGCAGTATTTT. Translation gives CASSFTRGDTQYF. The full variable domain, in which reference TRBV7-2 and TRBJ2-3 provide the parts outside the CDR3, is GAGVSQSPSNKVTEKGKDVELRCDPISGHTALYWYRQSLGQGLEFLIYFQGNSAPDKSGLPSDRFSAERTGGSVSTLTIQRTQQEDSAVYLCASSFTRGDTQYFGPGTRLTVL.

The genes are TRBV25-1 and TRBJ2-7; 8 bases match TRBD1. In germline, CDR1 is MGHDK, CDR2 SYGVNS. The CDR3 runs 14 residues. V lost 3 bases to trimming and J lost 6 bases; unmatched junction nucleotides: 7. The CDR3 DNA reads TGTGCCAGCAGTGACGCAGGGGGCCTTTTCGAGCAGTACTTC. This translates into CASSDAGGLFEQYF.

This clonotype was seen only a few times. The V call is TRBV6-1, the J call TRBJ2-7, with 9 positions matching TRBD1. CDR3 length: 18 amino acids. With V trimmed by 6 bases and J by 0 bases, 15 bases remained unmatched. The germline V gene has CDR1 MNHNS and CDR2 SASEGT. The CDR3 bases are TGTGCCAGCAGCACTAACCTTCAGGACAGGGGACTCTCCTACGAGCAGTACTTC. This gives the protein CASSTNLQDRGLSYEQYF.

The rearrangement uses TRBV28 and TRBJ2-2, with D possibly TRBD1 on 5 matching bases. Germline lookup yields CDR1 MDHEN and CDR2 SYDVKM. Trimming removed 1 base from V and 7 bases from J, with 13 bases in between. The CDR3 is 15 residues long. The CDR3 here is CASSLFGRGGGELFF. The CDR3 nucleotides are TGTGCCAGCAGTTTATTCGGTAGGGGTGGCGGGGAGCTGTTTTTT.

This clonotype was seen at least ten times. The chain employs TRBV3-1 and TRBJ1-2; D remains unclear. Germline CDR1 and CDR2: LGHDT and YNNKEL (reference sequence). Trimming removed 1 base at V and 4 bases at J, with 7 bases between. The CDR3 sequence is 13 residues long. As DNA, the CDR3 is TGTGCCAGCAGCCAAGGAGGTATCTATGGCTACACCTTC. Translated, it gives CASSQGGIYGYTF.

This clonotype was found many times. CDR3 DNA sequence: TGTGCCAGCAGCTTACCCCTGGGCGGGGGAGGTGGAAACACCATATATTTT. Encoded protein: CASSLPLGGGGGNTIYF. This chain connects TRBV7-6 to TRBJ1-3; possible D gene TRBD1, 5 bases. CDR3 length: 17 amino acids. V was clipped by 2 bases and J by 3 bases, with 17 bases between them. From germline, CDR1 is SGHVS and CDR2 FNYEAQ.

The CDR3 DNA sequence: TGTGCCAGTGGATCGGGAGACGAGCAGTACTTC. Amino acid sequence: CASGSGDEQYF. The genes are TRBV7-3 and TRBJ2-7, with D possibly matching TRBD2 (6 bases). CDR3 size: 11 residues. Trimming cost V 9 bases and J 5 bases, with 11 bases left between them. The germline CDR1 and CDR2 sequences are SGHTA and FQGTGA.

This clonotype was recorded many times. V is TRBV5-1 and J is TRBJ2-1, with D perhaps assigned TRBD1 or TRBD2 (7 bases each). Between the trimmed V and J ends, which lost 6 bases and 2 bases, there was a span of 15 bases. The CDR3 sequence is 15 residues long. Germline V lookup: CDR1 SGHRS, CDR2 YFSETQ. CDR3 amino acids: CASMEQGGTYNEQFF. CDR3 nucleotide sequence: TGCGCCAGCATGGAGCAGGGGGGGACCTACAATGAGCAGTTCTTC.

This clonotype showed up many times. The chain joins TRBV12-3 or TRBV12-4 to TRBJ2-1; TRBD2 is a possible D gene (7 bases). This CDR3 is 16 amino acids long. With 1 base removed from V and 0 bases from J, the gap between germline ends came to 10 bases. The CDR3, as DNA: TGTGCCAGCAGTTTAGGGGGGGGGGCCTCCTACAATGAGCAGTTCTTC. This translates into CASSLGGGASYNEQFF.

The chain combines TRBV12-3 or TRBV12-4 with TRBJ2-7; D unresolved. Trimming shortened V by 4 bases and J by 6 bases, and 10 bases separated the two germline ends. The CDR3 loop spans 12 amino acids. CDR3 residues: CASSSHSREQYF. CDR3 in DNA: TGTGCCAGCAGTTCGCATTCTCGCGAGCAGTACTTC.

This clonotype was observed a few times. V and J are TRBV3-1 and TRBJ2-5; 9 nucleotides match TRBD1. Germline V gives CDR1 LGHDT, CDR2 YNNKEL (reference sequence). With 3 bases clipped from V and 2 bases from J, the junction kept 10 bases outside the gene matches. There are 17 residues in the CDR3. The DNA for the CDR3 is TGTGCCAGCAGCCAGGGACTTTCGACAGGGGGGCAAGAGACCCAGTACTTC. Its protein product is CASSQGLSTGGQETQYF.

This chain joins TRBV4-3 and TRBJ2-3; D is possibly TRBD1 (5 bases). Looked up from germline, CDR1 is LGHNA and CDR2 is YSLEER. V lost 0 bases, J lost 2 bases, and 12 bases lay in between. This CDR3 comprises 16 residues. CDR3 DNA: TGCGCCAGCAGCCAAGATTGGACACCCGTCACAGATACGCAGTATTTT. Its translation: CASSQDWTPVTDTQYF.

This clonotype has only a few counts. CDR3 DNA: TGTGCCAGCAGCTGGGGGACAGGGGGGCTCGCTGAAGCTTTCTTT. Translating it yields CASSWGTGGLAEAFF. This chain connects TRBV11-2 to TRBJ1-1, with TRBD1 matching 11 bases. CDR1 is SGHAT and CDR2 is FQNNGV in the germline V gene. J gave up 6 bases and V 4 bases, and 7 bases lay outside the gene matches. The CDR3 length is 15 residues.

This clonotype has just a few counts. The J gene is TRBJ2-1, the V gene TRBV29-1; possibly TRBD1 or TRBD2 for D (6 bases each). This CDR3 is 12 amino acids long. Trimming stripped 6 bases from V and 8 bases from J, with 14 bases between. CDR1 is SQVTM, CDR2 ANQGSEA, per germline. The CDR3 DNA is TGCAGCGTCCGCAAGGGGGGCCATGAGCAGTTCTTC. Residues: CSVRKGGHEQFF.

The J gene is TRBJ2-1, the V gene TRBV28; tentatively, D is TRBD2 (5 bases). V dropped 4 bases and J dropped 4 bases, with 11 bases sitting between them. The CDR3 extends over 14 amino acids. Germline CDR1 is MDHEN and CDR2 is SYDVKM. As DNA, the CDR3 is TGTGCCAGCAGTTCGCGACTACATTACAATGAGCAGTTCTTC. As protein: CASSSRLHYNEQFF.

J is TRBJ2-1 and V is TRBV2, with TRBD1 matching 11 bases. The CDR3 contains 15 residues. The V segment lost 6 bases and the J segment 4 bases; nucleotides outside the gene matches: 5. Germline V gene data show CDR1 as SNHLY and CDR2 as FYNNEI. The CDR3 DNA is TGTGCCAGCAGGACCGGGACAGGGGGTTACAATGAGCAGTTCTTC. It specifies CASRTGTGGYNEQFF.

The gene calls are TRBV7-6 and TRBJ2-7; maybe TRBD1 (6 bases). There are 14 residues in the CDR3. The germline V gene encodes CDR1 SGHVS and CDR2 FNYEAQ. With 5 bases removed from V and 2 bases from J, the gap between germline ends came to 13 bases. Here the CDR3 DNA reads TGTGCCAGCAGCCCCTCGGACAGACCCTACGAGCAGTACTTC. Translating it yields CASSPSDRPYEQYF.

This clonotype was counted at least ten times. The genes are TRBV7-9 and TRBJ2-2; D unresolved. Germline values: CDR1 SEHNR, CDR2 FQNEAQ (reference sequence). Trimming shortened V by 1 base and J by 6 bases, and 6 bases separated the two germline ends. The CDR3 has 13 residues. The CDR3 spells CASSLGLAGELFF. DNA for the CDR3: TGTGCCAGCAGCTTAGGACTCGCCGGGGAGCTGTTTTTT.

The V call is TRBV7-8, the J call TRBJ2-3, with 7 bases matching TRBD2. Trimming removed 5 bases from V and 0 bases from J; junction bases left unmatched: 11. This CDR3 is 17 amino acids long. Per the germline V gene, CDR1 is SGHVS and CDR2 is FQNEAQ. The CDR3 DNA sequence: TGTGCCAGCAGCCGGACTAGATTCATACCTAGCACAGATACGCAGTATTTT. Translated, it gives CASSRTRFIPSTDTQYF.

J is TRBJ2-2 and V is TRBV7-2; D is unresolved. Germline-derived CDR1 and CDR2 are SGHTA and FQGNSA. The CDR3 is made up of 15 amino acids. V was trimmed by 2 bases and J by 4 bases, leaving 11 bases between them. The CDR3 DNA is TGTGCCAGCAGCTTACGGTTCCAAGCCACCGGGGAGCTGTTTTTT. Translated: CASSLRFQATGELFF.

The V gene is TRBV9, the J gene TRBJ2-3, with 9 bases aligning to TRBD1. J lost 5 bases, V lost 3 bases, and 7 bases had no gene match. Germline-derived CDR1 and CDR2 are SGDLS and YYNGEE. This CDR3 spans 15 amino acids. CDR3 sequence: CASSAVPGQGDTQYF. CDR3 DNA: TGTGCCAGCAGCGCCGTCCCGGGACAGGGAGATACGCAGTATTTT.

This chain uses TRBV7-8 with TRBJ2-3; 10 nucleotides line up with TRBD2. The J segment lost 5 bases and the V segment lost 0 bases, leaving 8 bases of the junction unmatched. This CDR3 contains 17 residues. The germline V gene has CDR1 SGHVS and CDR2 FQNEAQ. CDR3 protein: CASSLAPAGGLVDTQYF. CDR3 DNA: TGTGCCAGCAGCTTAGCGCCAGCGGGGGGGCTGGTAGATACGCAGTATTTT.

This clonotype was recorded at least ten times. This chain links TRBV21-1 with TRBJ2-4; the listed D gene, TRBD1, was not tested against the DNA. TRBV21-1 is a documented pseudogene. The CDR3 extends over 22 amino acids. The CDR3, as DNA: TGTGCCAGCAGCAAAGCGCTTCGTGGTGACAGGGGTCCCTCCAGGGCCAAAAACATTCAGTACTTC. This encodes CASSKALRGDRGPSRAKNIQYF.

The V and J genes are TRBV7-2 and TRBJ2-1, with a tentative D call TRBD1 (6 bases). Germline-derived CDR1 and CDR2 are SGHTA and FQGNSA. There are 15 residues in the CDR3. V was clipped by 4 bases and J by 7 bases, with 17 bases between them. The CDR3 reads CASSYARGGSNEQFF. CDR3 DNA: TGTGCCAGCAGCTACGCGCGAGGGGGATCGAATGAGCAGTTCTTC.

This clonotype was seen a handful of times. The gene calls are TRBV7-9 and TRBJ2-5, with TRBD1 as a possible D gene (7 bases). The CDR3 contains 16 residues. CDR1 and CDR2 from the germline V gene are SEHNR and FQNEAQ (reference sequence). V lost 5 bases and J 5 bases, leaving 21 bases between the germline ends. The CDR3 nucleotides read TGTGCCAGCAGCGCCTCCCCCAGGGGGGTAGGGGAGACCCAGTACTTC. Its protein is CASSASPRGVGETQYF.

The sample holds a few counts of this clonotype. V is TRBV6-2 or TRBV6-3 and J is TRBJ2-5; no clear D gene. The CDR3 has 15 residues. Trimming cost V 5 bases and J 1 base, with 14 bases left between them. The germline gives CDR1 MNHEY, CDR2 SVGEGT. The CDR3 is CASSGFSGAQETQYF. The CDR3 DNA is TGTGCCAGCAGTGGGTTCTCAGGCGCCCAAGAGACCCAGTACTTC.

This clonotype was seen a handful of times. The rearrangement joins TRBV6-1 to TRBJ2-7; D possibly uses TRBD1 or TRBD2 (5 bases each). CDR3 length: 12 residues. CDR1 and CDR2 from the germline V gene are MNHNS and SASEGT. V was trimmed by 5 bases and J by 7 bases, leaving 12 bases between them. The CDR3, as DNA: TGTGCCAGCAGTCCCCAGGGAGAAGAGCAGTACTTC. Translated, it gives CASSPQGEEQYF.

This clonotype was seen repeatedly, ten times or more. The chain has TRBV6-2 or TRBV6-3 and TRBJ2-3; perhaps TRBD1 as D (6 bases). Per germline, CDR1 MNHEY and CDR2 SVGEGT. Between the trimmed V and J ends, which lost 6 bases and 7 bases, there was a span of 14 bases. The CDR3 runs 13 residues. This chain's CDR3 is CASRFSGVNTQYF. DNA for the CDR3: TGTGCCAGCAGATTCTCAGGGGTGAATACGCAGTATTTT.